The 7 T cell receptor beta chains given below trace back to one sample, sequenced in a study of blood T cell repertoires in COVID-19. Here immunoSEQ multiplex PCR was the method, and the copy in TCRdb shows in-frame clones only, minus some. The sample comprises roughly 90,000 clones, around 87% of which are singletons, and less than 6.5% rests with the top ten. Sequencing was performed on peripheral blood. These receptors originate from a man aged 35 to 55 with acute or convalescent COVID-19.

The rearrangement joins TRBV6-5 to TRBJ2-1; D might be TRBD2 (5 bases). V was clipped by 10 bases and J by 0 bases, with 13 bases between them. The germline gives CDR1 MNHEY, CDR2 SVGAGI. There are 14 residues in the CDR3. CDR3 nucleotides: TGTGCCACCCAAAGCGGTAGCTCCTACAATGAGCAGTTCTTC. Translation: CATQSGSSYNEQFF.

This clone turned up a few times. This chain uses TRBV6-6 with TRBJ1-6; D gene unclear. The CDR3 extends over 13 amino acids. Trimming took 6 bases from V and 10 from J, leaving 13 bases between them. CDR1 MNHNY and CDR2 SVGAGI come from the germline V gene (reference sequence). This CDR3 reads CASRLEARSPLHF. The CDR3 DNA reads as TGTGCCAGCAGATTAGAGGCGAGATCACCCCTCCACTTT.

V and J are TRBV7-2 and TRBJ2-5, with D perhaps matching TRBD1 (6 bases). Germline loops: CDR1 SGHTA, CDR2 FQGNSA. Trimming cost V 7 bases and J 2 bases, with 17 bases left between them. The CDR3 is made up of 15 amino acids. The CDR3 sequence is CASIIEGQTQETQYF. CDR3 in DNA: TGTGCCAGCATCATCGAAGGACAGACTCAAGAGACCCAGTACTTC.

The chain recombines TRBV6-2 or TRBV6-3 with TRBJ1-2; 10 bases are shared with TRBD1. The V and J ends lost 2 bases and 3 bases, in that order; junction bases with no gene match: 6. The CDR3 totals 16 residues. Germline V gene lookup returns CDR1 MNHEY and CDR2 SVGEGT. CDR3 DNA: TGTGCCAGCAGTTACGGAGGACAGGGGGAATACTATGGCTACACCTTC. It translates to CASSYGGQGEYYGYTF.

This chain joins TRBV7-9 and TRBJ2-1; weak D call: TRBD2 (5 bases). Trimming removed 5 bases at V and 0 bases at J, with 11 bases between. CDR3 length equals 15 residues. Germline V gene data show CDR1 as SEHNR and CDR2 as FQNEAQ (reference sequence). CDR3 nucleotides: TGTGCCAGCAGCCCCTTAGCGAGCTCCTACAATGAGCAGTTCTTC. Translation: CASSPLASSYNEQFF.

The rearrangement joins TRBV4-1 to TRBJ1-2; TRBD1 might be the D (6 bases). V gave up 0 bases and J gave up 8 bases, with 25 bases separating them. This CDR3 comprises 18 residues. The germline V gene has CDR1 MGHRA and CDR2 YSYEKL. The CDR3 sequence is CASSQEGWGRSPSRGYTF. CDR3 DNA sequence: TGCGCCAGCAGCCAAGAGGGTTGGGGGCGCAGCCCGTCGCGAGGCTACACCTTC.

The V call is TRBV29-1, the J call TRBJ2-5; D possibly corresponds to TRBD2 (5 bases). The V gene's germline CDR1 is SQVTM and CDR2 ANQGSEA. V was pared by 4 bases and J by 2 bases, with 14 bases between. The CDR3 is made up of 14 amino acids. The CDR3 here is CSVVGSVQQETQYF. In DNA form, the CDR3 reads TGCAGCGTTGTAGGGAGCGTACAGCAAGAGACCCAGTACTTC.